The 10 T cell receptor beta chains in this list originate from one sample, sequenced in a study of response to subunit inactivated influenza vaccine. MiXCR, run by TCRdb on the RT-PCR reads, gives a single entry per CDR3 protein. This table holds a few hundred thousand distinct CDR3 sequences, about 14% found once. Source: PBMCs from blood, taken 11 to 12 days after vaccination. The source of these receptors is a man aged 50-60 years who received an inactivated influenza vaccine.

This clonotype turned up a few times. CDR3 sequence: CASSIGAGTAGELFF. The CDR3 coding sequence is TGTGCCAGTAGTATAGGAGCGGGTACGGCCGGGGAGCTGTTTTTT. The rearrangement links TRBV19 to TRBJ2-2, with D maybe TRBD2 (6 bases). Trimming shortened V by 1 base and J by 6 bases, and 12 bases separated the two germline ends. Germline V gene sequence: CDR1 LNHDA, CDR2 SQIVND (reference sequence). This CDR3 contains 15 residues.

The table lists this clonotype with a few counts. The rearrangement links TRBV12-3 or TRBV12-4 to TRBJ2-3; a possible D gene is TRBD1 (5 bases). Trimming left V 4 bases short and J 3 bases short, with 11 bases between. This CDR3 region has 14 residues. CDR3 loop: CASSSPGMTDTQYF. The CDR3 coding sequence is TGTGCCAGCAGTTCCCCAGGGATGACAGATACGCAGTATTTT.

In its sample, this clonotype was seen many times. V is TRBV29-1 and J is TRBJ2-7, with D perhaps matching TRBD1 or TRBD2 (5 bases each). Trimming took 2 bases from V and 2 from J, leaving 13 bases between them. The CDR3 is made up of 14 amino acids. Germline CDR1 SQVTM, CDR2 ANQGSEA. CDR3 loop: CSVERGTDTYEQYF. CDR3 coding DNA: TGCAGCGTTGAAAGAGGGACGGACACCTACGAGCAGTACTTC.

The table lists this clonotype with a few counts. This sequence joins TRBV15 and TRBJ2-1; 7 bases map to TRBD1. J lost 5 bases, V lost 7 bases, and 8 bases had no gene match. The CDR3 runs to 14 residues. In germline, CDR1 is LNHNV, CDR2 YYDKDF (reference sequence). The CDR3 nucleotides are TGTGCCACCACCCGGGACAGAATTAACAATGAGCAGTTCTTC. Its translation is CATTRDRINNEQFF.

The chain carries TRBV5-1 and TRBJ2-1; D is unclear. The V and J ends lost 0 bases and 0 bases respectively, with 10 bases between them. Germline V gives CDR1 SGHRS, CDR2 YFSETQ. The CDR3 has 16 residues. The CDR3 DNA sequence: TGCGCCAGCAGCTTGGGGACCGATTACTCCTACAATGAGCAGTTCTTC. It specifies CASSLGTDYSYNEQFF.

The chain employs TRBV11-2 and TRBJ2-2, with D possibly matching TRBD2 (5 bases). Germline V CDR1 and CDR2: SGHAT, FQNNGV. The CDR3 runs to 14 residues. The V and J ends lost 5 bases and 7 bases respectively, with 14 bases between them. CDR3 protein: CASSPVHRGGELFF. CDR3 DNA: TGTGCCAGCAGCCCCGTCCACCGGGGCGGGGAGCTGTTTTTT.

This clonotype was counted only a few times. The chain uses TRBV24-1 and TRBJ1-3; no firm D call. Germline CDR1 and CDR2: KGHDR and SFDVKD. V lost 6 bases and J 2 bases, leaving 4 bases between the germline ends. The CDR3 is 12 residues long. Here the CDR3 reads CATSQAGNTIYF. For the CDR3, the DNA is TGTGCCACCAGTCAGGCTGGAAACACCATATATTTT.

The chain is built from TRBV7-2 and TRBJ1-1; tentative D call: TRBD1 (6 bases). The CDR3 length is 13 residues. The V gene lost 7 bases and the J gene lost 3 bases, with 12 bases spanning the gap. Germline V gives CDR1 SGHTA, CDR2 FQGNSA. DNA for the CDR3: TGTGCCAGCAAACAGGGCACGGACACTGAAGCTTTCTTT. This sequence encodes CASKQGTDTEAFF.

The table lists this clonotype with a few counts. The chain uses TRBV12-3 or TRBV12-4 and TRBJ2-7; 8 nucleotides align to TRBD2. V lost 6 bases to trimming and J lost 2 bases; unmatched junction nucleotides: 6. The CDR3 extends over 14 amino acids. CDR3 amino acids: CASRLTSGPYEQYF. CDR3 bases: TGTGCCAGCAGACTAACTAGCGGCCCCTACGAGCAGTACTTC.

This clonotype came up a few times. The V and J genes are TRBV10-3 and TRBJ2-7; perhaps TRBD1 as D (5 bases). V was clipped by 3 bases and J by 4 bases, with 13 bases between them. Per the germline V gene, CDR1 is ENHRY and CDR2 is SYGVKD. The CDR3 is 14 amino acids. The CDR3, as DNA: TGTGCCATCAGTGAAGCAAAAGGGGCGTACGAGCAGTACTTC. It yields the protein CAISEAKGAYEQYF.